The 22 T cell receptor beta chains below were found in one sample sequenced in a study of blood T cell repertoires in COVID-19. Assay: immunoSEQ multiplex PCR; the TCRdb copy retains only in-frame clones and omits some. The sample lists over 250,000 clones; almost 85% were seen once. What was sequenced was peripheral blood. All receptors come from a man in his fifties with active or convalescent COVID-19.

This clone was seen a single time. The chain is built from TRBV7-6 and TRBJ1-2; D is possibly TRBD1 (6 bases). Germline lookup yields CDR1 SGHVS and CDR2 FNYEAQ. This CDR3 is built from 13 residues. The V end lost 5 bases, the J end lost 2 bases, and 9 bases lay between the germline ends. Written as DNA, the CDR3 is TGTGCCAGCAGCCCCCAGGGGAACTATGGCTACACCTTC. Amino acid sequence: CASSPQGNYGYTF.

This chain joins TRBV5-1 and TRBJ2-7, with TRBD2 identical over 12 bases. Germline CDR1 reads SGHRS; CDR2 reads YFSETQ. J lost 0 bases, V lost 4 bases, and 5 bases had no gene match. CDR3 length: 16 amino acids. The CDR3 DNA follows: TGCGCCAGCAGCCCACGGACTAGCGGGGCCTCCTACGAGCAGTACTTC. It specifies CASSPRTSGASYEQYF.

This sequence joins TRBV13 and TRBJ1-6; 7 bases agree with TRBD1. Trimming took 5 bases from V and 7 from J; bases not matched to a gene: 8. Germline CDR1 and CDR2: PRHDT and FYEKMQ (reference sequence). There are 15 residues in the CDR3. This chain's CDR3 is CASSDWDRPNSPLHF. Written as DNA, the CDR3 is TGTGCCAGCAGCGACTGGGACAGACCGAATTCACCCCTCCACTTT. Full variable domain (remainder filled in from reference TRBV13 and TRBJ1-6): AAGVIQSPRHLIKEKRETATLKCYPIPRHDTVYWYQQGPGQDPQFLISFYEKMQSDKGSIPDRFSAQQFSDYHSELNMSSLELGDSALYFCASSDWDRPNSPLHFGNGTRLTVT.

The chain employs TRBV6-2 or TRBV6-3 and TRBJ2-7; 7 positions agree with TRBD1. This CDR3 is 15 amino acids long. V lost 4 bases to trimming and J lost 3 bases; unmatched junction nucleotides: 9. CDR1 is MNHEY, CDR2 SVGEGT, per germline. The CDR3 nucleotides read TGTGCCAGCAGTTTACAGGGGCGAGGCCTCTACGAGCAGTACTTC. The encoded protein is CASSLQGRGLYEQYF.

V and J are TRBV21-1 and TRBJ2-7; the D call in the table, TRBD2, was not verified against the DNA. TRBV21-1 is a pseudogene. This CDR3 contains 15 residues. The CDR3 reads CASSKGLEGSYEQYF. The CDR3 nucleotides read TGTGCCAGCAGCAAGGGACTAGAGGGCTCCTACGAGCAGTACTTC.

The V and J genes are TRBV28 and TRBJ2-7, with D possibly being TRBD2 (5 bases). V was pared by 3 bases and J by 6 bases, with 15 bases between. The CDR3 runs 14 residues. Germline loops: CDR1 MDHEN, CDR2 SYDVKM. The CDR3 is CASSFSGISGEQYF. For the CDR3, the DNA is TGTGCCAGCAGTTTTTCGGGGATTTCGGGCGAGCAGTACTTC. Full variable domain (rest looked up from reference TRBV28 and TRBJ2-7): DVKVTQSSRYLVKRTGEKVFLECVQDMDHENMFWYRQDPGLGLRLIYFSYDVKMKEKGDIPEGYSVSREKKERFSLILESASTNQTSMYLCASSFSGISGEQYFGPGTRLTVT.

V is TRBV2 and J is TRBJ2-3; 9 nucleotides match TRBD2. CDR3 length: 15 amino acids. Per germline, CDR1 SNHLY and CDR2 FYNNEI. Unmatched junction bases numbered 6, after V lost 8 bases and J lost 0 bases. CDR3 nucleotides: TGTGCCAGCTGGGAAGGACTAGCGAGCACAGATACGCAGTATTTT. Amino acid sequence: CASWEGLASTDTQYF.

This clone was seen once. CDR3 sequence: CAWTHHRGEYGYTF. The CDR3 nucleotides are TGTGCCTGGACACACCACAGGGGGGAGTATGGCTACACCTTC. The chain combines TRBV30 with TRBJ1-2; 8 nucleotides line up with TRBD1. V dropped 4 bases and J dropped 5; count of bases not matched to a gene: 9. The CDR3 spans 14 residues. CDR1 is GTSNPN, CDR2 SVGIG, per germline (reference sequence). Complete variable domain (other parts from reference TRBV30 and TRBJ1-2): SQTIHQWPATLVQPVGSPLSLECTVEGTSNPNLYWYRQAAGRGLQLLFYSVGIGQISSEVPQNLSASRPQDRQFILSSKKLLLSDSGFYLCAWTHHRGEYGYTFGSGTRLTVV.

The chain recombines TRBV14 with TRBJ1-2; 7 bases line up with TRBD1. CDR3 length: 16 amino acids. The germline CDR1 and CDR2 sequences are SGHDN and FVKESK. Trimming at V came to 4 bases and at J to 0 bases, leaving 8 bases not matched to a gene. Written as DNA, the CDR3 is TGTGCCAGCAGCCGGGACAGCAAACAAGCTAACTATGGCTACACCTTC. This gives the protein CASSRDSKQANYGYTF.

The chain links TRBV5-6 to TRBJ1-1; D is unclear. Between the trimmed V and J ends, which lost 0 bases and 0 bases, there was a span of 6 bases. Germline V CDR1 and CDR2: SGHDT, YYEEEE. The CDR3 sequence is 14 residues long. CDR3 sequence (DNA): TGTGCCAGCAGCTTGGCCTCGGTGAACACTGAAGCTTTCTTT. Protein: CASSLASVNTEAFF.

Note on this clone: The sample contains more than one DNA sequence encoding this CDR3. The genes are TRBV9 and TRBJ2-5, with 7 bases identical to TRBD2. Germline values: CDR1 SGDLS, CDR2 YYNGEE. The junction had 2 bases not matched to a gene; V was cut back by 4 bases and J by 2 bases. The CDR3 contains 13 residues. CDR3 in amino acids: CASSLGLQETQYF. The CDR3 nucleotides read TGTGCCAGCAGCTTGGGACTACAAGAGACCCAGTACTTC.

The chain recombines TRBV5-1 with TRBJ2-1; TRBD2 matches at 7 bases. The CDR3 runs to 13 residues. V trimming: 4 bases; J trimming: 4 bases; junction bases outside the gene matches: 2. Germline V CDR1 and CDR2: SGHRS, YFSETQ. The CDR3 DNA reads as TGCGCCAGCAGCCAGGGACTATACAATGAGCAGTTCTTC. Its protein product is CASSQGLYNEQFF.

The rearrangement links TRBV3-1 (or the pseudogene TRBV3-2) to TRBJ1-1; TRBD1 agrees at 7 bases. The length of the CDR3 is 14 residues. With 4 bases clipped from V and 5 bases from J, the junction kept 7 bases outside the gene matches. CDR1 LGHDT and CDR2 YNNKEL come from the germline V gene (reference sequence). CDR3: CASSPRQGWTEAFF. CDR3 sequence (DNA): TGTGCCAGCAGCCCCCGACAGGGATGGACTGAAGCTTTCTTT.

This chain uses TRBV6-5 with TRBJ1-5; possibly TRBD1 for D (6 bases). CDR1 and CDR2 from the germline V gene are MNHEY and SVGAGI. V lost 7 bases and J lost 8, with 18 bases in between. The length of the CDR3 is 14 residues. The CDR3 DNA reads TGTGCCAGCATCCTAGGTCAGGGGCTGAAGCCCCAGCATTTT. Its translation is CASILGQGLKPQHF.

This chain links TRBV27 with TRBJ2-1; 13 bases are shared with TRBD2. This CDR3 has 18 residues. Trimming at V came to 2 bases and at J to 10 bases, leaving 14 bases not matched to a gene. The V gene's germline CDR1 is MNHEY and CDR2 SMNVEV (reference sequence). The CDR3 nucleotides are TGTGCCAGCAGTTTAAGAGCACCCGGACTAGCGGGAGCCCGGGAGCAGTTCTTC. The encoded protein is CASSLRAPGLAGAREQFF.

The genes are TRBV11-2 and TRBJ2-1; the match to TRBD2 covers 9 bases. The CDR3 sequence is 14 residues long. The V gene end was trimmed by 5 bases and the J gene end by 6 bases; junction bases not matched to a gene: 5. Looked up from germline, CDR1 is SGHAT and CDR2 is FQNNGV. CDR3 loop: CASSQGLASNEQFF. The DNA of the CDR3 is TGTGCCAGCAGCCAAGGACTAGCGTCCAATGAGCAGTTCTTC. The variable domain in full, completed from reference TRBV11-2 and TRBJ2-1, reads EAGVAQSPRYKIIEKRQSVAFWCNPISGHATLYWYQQILGQGPKLLIQFQNNGVVDDSQLPKDRFSAERLKGVDSTLKIQPAKLEDSAVYLCASSQGLASNEQFFGPGTRLTVL.

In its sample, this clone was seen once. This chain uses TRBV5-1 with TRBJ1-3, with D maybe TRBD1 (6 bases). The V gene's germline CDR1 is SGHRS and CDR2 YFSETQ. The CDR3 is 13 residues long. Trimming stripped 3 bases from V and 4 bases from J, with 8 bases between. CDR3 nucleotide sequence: TGCGCCAGCAGCTCCGACAGGGGAAACACCATATATTTT. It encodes CASSSDRGNTIYF.

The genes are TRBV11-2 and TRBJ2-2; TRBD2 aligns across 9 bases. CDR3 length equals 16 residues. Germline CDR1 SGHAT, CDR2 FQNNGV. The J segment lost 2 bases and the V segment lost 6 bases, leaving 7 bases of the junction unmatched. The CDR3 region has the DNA TGTGCCAGCAGTTTCGTAGCGGGGGATAACACCGGGGAGCTGTTTTTT. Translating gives CASSFVAGDNTGELFF.

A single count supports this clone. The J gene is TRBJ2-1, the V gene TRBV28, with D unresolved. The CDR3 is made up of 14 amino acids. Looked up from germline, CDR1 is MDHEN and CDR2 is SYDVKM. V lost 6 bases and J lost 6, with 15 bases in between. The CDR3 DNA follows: TGTGCCAGCAGCGTCAATGCCGTGCGCAATGAGCAGTTCTTC. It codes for CASSVNAVRNEQFF.

The CDR3 region is CASRIAGAYEQYF. DNA for the CDR3: TGCGCCAGCAGGATAGCGGGAGCTTACGAGCAGTACTTC. The chain uses TRBV5-1 and TRBJ2-7, with TRBD2 matching over 9 bases. The CDR3 is 13 residues long. Trimming took 5 bases from V and 4 from J; bases not matched to a gene: 4. Germline-derived CDR1 and CDR2 are SGHRS and YFSETQ.

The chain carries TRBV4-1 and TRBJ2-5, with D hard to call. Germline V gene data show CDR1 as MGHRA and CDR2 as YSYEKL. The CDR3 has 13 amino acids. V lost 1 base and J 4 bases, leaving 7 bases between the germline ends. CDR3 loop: CASSQGSSETQYF. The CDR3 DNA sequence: TGCGCCAGCAGCCAAGGGAGCTCAGAGACCCAGTACTTC.

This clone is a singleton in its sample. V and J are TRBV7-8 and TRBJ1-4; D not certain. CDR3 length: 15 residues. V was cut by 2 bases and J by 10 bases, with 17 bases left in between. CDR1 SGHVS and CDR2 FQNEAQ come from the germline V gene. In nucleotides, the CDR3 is TGTGCCAGCAGCTTAAGGTCCGGGAAGGAAGTAAAACTGTTTTTT. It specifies CASSLRSGKEVKLFF.